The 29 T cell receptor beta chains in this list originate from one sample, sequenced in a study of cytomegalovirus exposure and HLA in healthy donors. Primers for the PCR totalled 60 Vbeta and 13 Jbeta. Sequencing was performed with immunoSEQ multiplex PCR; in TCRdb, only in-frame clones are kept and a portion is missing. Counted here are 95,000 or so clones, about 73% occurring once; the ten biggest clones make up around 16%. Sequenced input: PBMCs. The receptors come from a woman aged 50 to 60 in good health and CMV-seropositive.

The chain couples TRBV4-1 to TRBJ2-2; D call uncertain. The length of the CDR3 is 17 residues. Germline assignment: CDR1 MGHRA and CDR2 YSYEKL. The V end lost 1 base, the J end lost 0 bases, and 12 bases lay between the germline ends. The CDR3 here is CASSQASTLANTGELFF. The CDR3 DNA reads TGCGCCAGCAGCCAAGCGAGCACCCTCGCGAACACCGGGGAGCTGTTTTTT.

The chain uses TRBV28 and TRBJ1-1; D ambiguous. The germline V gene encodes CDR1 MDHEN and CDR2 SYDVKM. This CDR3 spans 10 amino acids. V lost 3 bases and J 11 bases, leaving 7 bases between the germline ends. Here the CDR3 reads CASSFGRAFF. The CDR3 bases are TGTGCCAGCAGTTTTGGGAGGGCTTTCTTT.

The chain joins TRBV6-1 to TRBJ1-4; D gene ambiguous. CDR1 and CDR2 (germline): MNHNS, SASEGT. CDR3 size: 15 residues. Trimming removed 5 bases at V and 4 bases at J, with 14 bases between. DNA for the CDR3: TGTGCCAGCAGTCCTAGCGCCGTGGTTAATGAAAAACTGTTTTTT. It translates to CASSPSAVVNEKLFF.

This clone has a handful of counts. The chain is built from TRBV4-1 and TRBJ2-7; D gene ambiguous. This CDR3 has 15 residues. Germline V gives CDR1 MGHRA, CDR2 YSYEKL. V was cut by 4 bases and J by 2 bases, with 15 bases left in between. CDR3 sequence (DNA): TGCGCCAGCAGCCCAACATGGAGCAGAACCTACGAGCAGTACTTC. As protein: CASSPTWSRTYEQYF.

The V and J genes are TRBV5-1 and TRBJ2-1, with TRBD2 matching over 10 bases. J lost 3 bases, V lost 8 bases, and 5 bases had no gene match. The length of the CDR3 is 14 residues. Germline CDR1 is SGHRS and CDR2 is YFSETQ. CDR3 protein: CASRLAGGYNEQFF. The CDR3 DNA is TGCGCCAGTAGATTAGCGGGAGGCTACAATGAGCAGTTCTTC.

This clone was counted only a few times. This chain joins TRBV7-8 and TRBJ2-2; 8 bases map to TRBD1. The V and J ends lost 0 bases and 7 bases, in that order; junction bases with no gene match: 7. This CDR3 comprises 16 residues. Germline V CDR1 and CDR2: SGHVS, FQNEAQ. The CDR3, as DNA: TGTGCCAGCAGCTTAGCCTCGACAGGGGCGGGCGGGGAGCTGTTTTTT. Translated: CASSLASTGAGGELFF.

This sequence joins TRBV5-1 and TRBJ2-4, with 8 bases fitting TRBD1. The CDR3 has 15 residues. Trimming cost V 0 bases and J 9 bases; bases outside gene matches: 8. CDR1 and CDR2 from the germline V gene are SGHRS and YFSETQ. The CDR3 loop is CASSLEGTGGVIQYF. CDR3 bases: TGCGCCAGCAGCTTGGAGGGGACAGGTGGCGTCATTCAGTACTTC.

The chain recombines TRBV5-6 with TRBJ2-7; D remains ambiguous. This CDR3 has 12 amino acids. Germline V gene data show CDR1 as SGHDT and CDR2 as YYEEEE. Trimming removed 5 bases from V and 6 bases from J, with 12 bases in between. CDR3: CASRRSSTEQYF. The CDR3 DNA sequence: TGTGCCAGCAGGCGCTCCTCCACCGAGCAGTACTTC.

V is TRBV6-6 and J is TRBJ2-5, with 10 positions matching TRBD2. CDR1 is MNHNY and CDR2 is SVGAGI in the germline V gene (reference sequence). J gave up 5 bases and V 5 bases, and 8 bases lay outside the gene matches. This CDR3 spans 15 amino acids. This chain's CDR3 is CASSMLAGDFETQYF. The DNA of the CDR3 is TGTGCCAGCAGTATGCTAGCGGGAGATTTTGAGACCCAGTACTTC.

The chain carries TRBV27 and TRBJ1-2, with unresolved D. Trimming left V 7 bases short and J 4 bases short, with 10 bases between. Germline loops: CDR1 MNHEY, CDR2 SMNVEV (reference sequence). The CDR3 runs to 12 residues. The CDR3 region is CASTGDRYGYTF. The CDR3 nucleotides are TGTGCCAGCACCGGAGACCGCTATGGCTACACCTTC.

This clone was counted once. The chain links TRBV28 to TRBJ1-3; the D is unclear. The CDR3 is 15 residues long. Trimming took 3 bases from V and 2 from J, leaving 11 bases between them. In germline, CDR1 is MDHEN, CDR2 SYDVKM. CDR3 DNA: TGTGCCAGCAGTTTTCGGGGTCGTGCTGGAAACACCATATATTTT. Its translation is CASSFRGRAGNTIYF.

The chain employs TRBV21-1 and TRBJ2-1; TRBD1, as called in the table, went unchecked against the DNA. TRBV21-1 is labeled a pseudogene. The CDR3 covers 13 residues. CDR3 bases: TGTGCCAGCAGCAAGGCACTTAGACAGGATCAGTTCTTC. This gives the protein CASSKALRQDQFF.

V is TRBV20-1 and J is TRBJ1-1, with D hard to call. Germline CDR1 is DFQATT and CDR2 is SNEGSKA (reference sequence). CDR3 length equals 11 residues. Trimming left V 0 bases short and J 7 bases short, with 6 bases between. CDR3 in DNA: TGCAGTGCTAGAGATGAGGGTGAAGCTTTCTTT. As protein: CSARDEGEAFF.

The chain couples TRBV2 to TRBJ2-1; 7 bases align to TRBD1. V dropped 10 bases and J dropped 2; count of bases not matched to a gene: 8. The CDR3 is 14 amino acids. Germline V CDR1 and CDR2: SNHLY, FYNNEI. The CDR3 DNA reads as TGTGCCACCCTTGAACAGGGGACCTACAATGAGCAGTTCTTC. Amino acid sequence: CATLEQGTYNEQFF.

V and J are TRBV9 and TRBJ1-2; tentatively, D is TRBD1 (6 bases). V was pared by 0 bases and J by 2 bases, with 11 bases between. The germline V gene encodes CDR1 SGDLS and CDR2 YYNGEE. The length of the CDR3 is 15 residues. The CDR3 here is CASSVASGTNYGYTF. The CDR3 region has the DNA TGTGCCAGCAGCGTAGCCTCAGGGACAAACTATGGCTACACCTTC.

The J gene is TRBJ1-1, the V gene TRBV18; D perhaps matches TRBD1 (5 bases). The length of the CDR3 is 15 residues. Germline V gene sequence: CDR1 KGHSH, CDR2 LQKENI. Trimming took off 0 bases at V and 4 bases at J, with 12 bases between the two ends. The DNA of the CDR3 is TGTGCCAGCTCACCACCCGGGGGAGGTGGCACTGAAGCTTTCTTT. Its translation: CASSPPGGGGTEAFF. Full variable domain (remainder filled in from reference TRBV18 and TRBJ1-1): NAGVMQNPRHLVRRRGQEARLRCSPMKGHSHVYWYRQLPEEGLKFMVYLQKENIIDESGMPKERFSAEFPKEGPSILRIQQVVRGDSAAYFCASSPPGGGGTEAFFGQGTRLTVV.

CDR3 residues: CASSVSDRVDQPQHF. DNA of the CDR3: TGTGCCAGCAGCGTCAGCGACAGGGTCGATCAGCCCCAGCATTTT. This rearrangement joins TRBV9 to TRBJ1-5; 7 nucleotides agree with TRBD1. The CDR3 extends over 15 amino acids. V trimming: 2 bases; J trimming: 5 bases; junction bases outside the gene matches: 7. In germline, CDR1 is SGDLS, CDR2 YYNGEE. The variable domain in full, completed from reference TRBV9 and TRBJ1-5, reads DSGVTQTPKHLITATGQRVTLRCSPRSGDLSVYWYQQSLDQGLQFLIQYYNGEERAKGNILERFSAQQFPDLHSELNLSSLELGDSALYFCASSVSDRVDQPQHFGDGTRLSIL.

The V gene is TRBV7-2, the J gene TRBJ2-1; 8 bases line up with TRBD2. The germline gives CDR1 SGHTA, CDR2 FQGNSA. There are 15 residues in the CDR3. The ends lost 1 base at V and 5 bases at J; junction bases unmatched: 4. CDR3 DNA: TGTGCCAGCAGCTTAGTTCCGGGAGGGGACAATGAGCAGTTCTTC. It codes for CASSLVPGGDNEQFF.

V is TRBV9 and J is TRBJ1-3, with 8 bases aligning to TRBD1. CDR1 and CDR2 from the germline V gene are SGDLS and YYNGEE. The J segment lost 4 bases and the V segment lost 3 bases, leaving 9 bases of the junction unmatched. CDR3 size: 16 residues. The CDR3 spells CASSATQGAMGNTIYF. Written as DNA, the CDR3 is TGTGCCAGCAGCGCAACTCAGGGGGCCATGGGAAACACCATATATTTT.

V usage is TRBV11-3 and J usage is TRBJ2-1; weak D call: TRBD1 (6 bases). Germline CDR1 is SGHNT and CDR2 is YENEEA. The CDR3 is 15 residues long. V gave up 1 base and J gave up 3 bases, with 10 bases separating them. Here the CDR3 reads CASSLAGARYNEQFF. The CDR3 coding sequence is TGTGCCAGCAGCTTAGCAGGGGCCCGCTACAATGAGCAGTTCTTC.

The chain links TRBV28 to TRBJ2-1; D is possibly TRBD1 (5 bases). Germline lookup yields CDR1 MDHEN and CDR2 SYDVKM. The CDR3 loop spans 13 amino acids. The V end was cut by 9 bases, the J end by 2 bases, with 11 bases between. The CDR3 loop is CARTGHPYNEQFF. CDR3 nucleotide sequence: TGTGCCAGGACCGGACACCCCTACAATGAGCAGTTCTTC.

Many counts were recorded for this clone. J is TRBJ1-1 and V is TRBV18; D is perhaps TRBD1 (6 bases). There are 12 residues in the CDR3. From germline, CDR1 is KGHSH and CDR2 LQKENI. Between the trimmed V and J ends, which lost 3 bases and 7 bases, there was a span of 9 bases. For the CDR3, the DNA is TGTGCCAGCTCACCCCAGGACAGTGAAGCTTTCTTT. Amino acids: CASSPQDSEAFF.

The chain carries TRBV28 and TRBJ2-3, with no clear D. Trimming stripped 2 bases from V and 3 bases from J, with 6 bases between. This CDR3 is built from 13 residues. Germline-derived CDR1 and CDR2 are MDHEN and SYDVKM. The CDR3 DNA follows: TGTGCCAGCAGTTTAGGCAGGACAGATACGCAGTATTTT. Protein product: CASSLGRTDTQYF.

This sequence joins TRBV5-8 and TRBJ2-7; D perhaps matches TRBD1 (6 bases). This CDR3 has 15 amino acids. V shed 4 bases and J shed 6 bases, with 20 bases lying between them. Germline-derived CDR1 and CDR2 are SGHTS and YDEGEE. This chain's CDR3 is CASSPWQGIRAEQYF. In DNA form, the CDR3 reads TGTGCCAGCAGCCCGTGGCAGGGGATTAGAGCCGAGCAGTACTTC.

CDR3 nucleotides: TGTGCCAGCAGCTTAAGTAGGCAGGGAGGTTCGGCTTTCTTT. Its protein is CASSLSRQGGSAFF. The chain links TRBV7-2 to TRBJ1-1; possibly TRBD1 for D (5 bases). The CDR3 contains 14 residues. CDR1 is SGHTA and CDR2 is FQGNSA in the germline V gene. V gave up 2 bases and J gave up 11 bases, with 18 bases separating them.

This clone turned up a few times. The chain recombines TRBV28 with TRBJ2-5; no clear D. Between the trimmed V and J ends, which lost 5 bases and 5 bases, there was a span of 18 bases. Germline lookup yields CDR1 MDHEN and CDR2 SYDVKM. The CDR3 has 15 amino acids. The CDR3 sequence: CASSPLLEPWETQYF. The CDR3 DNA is TGTGCCAGCAGTCCACTTCTAGAGCCTTGGGAGACCCAGTACTTC.

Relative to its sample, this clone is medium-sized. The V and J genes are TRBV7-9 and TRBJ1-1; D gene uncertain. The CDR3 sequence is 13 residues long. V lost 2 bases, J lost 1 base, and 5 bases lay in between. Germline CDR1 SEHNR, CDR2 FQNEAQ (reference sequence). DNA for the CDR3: TGTGCCAGCAGCTTATCAGGGAACACTGAAGCTTTCTTT. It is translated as CASSLSGNTEAFF.

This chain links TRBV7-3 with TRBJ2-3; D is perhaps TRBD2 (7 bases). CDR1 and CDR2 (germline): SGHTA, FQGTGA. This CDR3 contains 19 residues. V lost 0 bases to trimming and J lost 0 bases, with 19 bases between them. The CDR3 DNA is TGTGCCAGCAGCTTAACGGGGGCGGGAGCGGGTTCGAGCACAGATACGCAGTATTTT. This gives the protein CASSLTGAGAGSSTDTQYF.

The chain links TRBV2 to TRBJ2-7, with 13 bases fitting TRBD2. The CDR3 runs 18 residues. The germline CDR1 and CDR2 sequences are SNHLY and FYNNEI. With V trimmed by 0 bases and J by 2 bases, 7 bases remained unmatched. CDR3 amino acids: CASSEAALGTSGTYEQYF. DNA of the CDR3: TGTGCCAGCAGTGAAGCGGCACTCGGGACTAGCGGGACCTACGAGCAGTACTTC.